The clone carrying this TCR beta chain has a handful of counts. No antigen is known for it. In the same sample, other DNA sequences code for this CDR3. The sample comes from a study of early stage breast cancer tumors. Study-wide results and limits: Enriched TCRB sequences shared across patients were mostly commonly generated sequences. Bulk DNA sequencing of unsorted cells missed chain pairing and markers.

This CDR3 comprises 12 residues. The V end was cut by 4 bases, the J end by 1 base, with 4 bases between. CDR1 SGHDN and CDR2 FVKESK come from the germline V gene. Each sample had two DNA replicates, approximately 0.5 ug blood or about 1.5 ug tissue. This table comes from immunoSEQ multiplex PCR, and its TCRdb copy is limited to in-frame clones, with some not included. The top ten clones hold about 1.4% of a sample with some 48,000 clones, 83% of them seen once. The receptor was isolated from a person aged 45-60 years with breast cancer. The chain joins TRBV14 to TRBJ1-1; no clear D gene. Material for sequencing was blood. The CDR3 region is CASSLRNTEAFF. The CDR3 region has the DNA TGTGCCAGCAGCCTGCGGAACACTGAAGCTTTCTTT.